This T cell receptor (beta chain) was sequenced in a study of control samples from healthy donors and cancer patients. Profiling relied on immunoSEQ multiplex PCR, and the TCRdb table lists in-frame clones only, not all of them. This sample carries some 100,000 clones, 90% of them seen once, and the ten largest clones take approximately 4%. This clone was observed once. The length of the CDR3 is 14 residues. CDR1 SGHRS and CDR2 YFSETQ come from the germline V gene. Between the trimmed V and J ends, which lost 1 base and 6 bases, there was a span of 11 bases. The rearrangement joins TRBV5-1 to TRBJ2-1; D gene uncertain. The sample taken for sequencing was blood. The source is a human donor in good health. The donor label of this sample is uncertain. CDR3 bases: TGCGCCAGCAGCTTGACCCTGGCCACCAATGAGCAGTTCTTC. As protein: CASSLTLATNEQFF.